In its sample, the clone carrying this TCR beta chain was seen once. The data derive from a study of radiotherapy plus CTLA-4 blockade in lung cancer. Assay: immunoSEQ multiplex PCR; the TCRdb copy retains only in-frame clones and omits some. In the table there are tens of thousands of clones, about 83% of which are singletons. The V segment lost 1 base and the J segment 8 bases; nucleotides outside the gene matches: 10. The CDR3 covers 15 residues. In germline, CDR1 is SGHDT, CDR2 YYEEEE. V and J are TRBV5-6 and TRBJ1-1; 8 positions match TRBD1. This sample comprised peripheral blood, obtained from a patient treated with radiotherapy plus ipilimumab. The TCR was taken from a human donor with non-small cell lung cancer who had stable disease on radiotherapy plus ipilimumab. CDR3 sequence reads: CASSLLGSDRGEAFF. DNA of the CDR3: TGTGCCAGCAGCTTGCTCGGGTCCGACAGGGGCGAAGCTTTCTTT.